Listed here are 32 T cell receptor beta chains from one sample, sequenced in a study of CD8 T cells in ankylosing spondylitis. TCRdb ran MiXCR on the 5' RACE reads and lists one entry per CDR3 protein. Here the sample spans fewer than 50,000 distinct CDR3 sequences, about 10% being singletons. What was sequenced was blood, either unsorted or a sorted T cell fraction (not recorded which). These receptors were taken from a male donor with ankylosing spondylitis or in good health (not recorded which).

This clonotype was observed at least ten times. V usage is TRBV27 and J usage is TRBJ2-5; 9 bases are a match to TRBD2. The V and J ends lost 6 bases and 1 base, in that order; junction bases with no gene match: 0. Germline V gives CDR1 MNHEY, CDR2 SMNVEV (reference sequence). The CDR3 totals 13 residues. The CDR3 loop is CASRLAGQETQYF. CDR3 coding DNA: TGTGCCAGCAGACTAGCGGGCCAAGAGACCCAGTACTTC.

This clonotype is medium-sized within its sample. The J gene is TRBJ2-1, the V gene TRBV4-1; a possible D gene is TRBD1 (6 bases). The CDR3 length is 17 residues. The V end was cut by 3 bases, the J end by 0 bases, with 15 bases between. Germline values: CDR1 MGHRA, CDR2 YSYEKL. The CDR3 spells CASSHDTTGLSYNEQFF. In DNA, the CDR3 is TGCGCCAGCAGCCACGACACGACAGGACTCTCCTACAATGAGCAGTTCTTC.

In this sample, this clonotype turned up many times. J is TRBJ2-7 and V is TRBV12-3 or TRBV12-4; TRBD2 aligns across 12 bases. This CDR3 has 21 residues. The ends lost 0 bases at V and 2 bases at J; junction bases unmatched: 17. The CDR3 sequence: CASSLAISRLAGVTPTYEQYF. The CDR3 DNA sequence: TGTGCCAGCAGTTTAGCTATTTCTAGACTAGCGGGGGTGACGCCTACCTACGAGCAGTACTTC.

This clonotype has a count of ten or more. This rearrangement joins TRBV3-1 to TRBJ1-1; 8 nucleotides align to TRBD1. Germline CDR1 reads LGHDT; CDR2 reads YNNKEL (reference sequence). Losses at the gene ends were 6 bases for V and 5 bases for J; bases not matched to a gene: 8. The CDR3 contains 14 residues. The CDR3 spells CASSEQGVRTEAFF. For the CDR3, the DNA is TGTGCCAGCAGTGAACAGGGGGTTCGGACTGAAGCTTTCTTT.

The table lists this clonotype with many counts. The chain uses TRBV12-3 or TRBV12-4 and TRBJ2-1; D possibly corresponds to TRBD2 (6 bases). This CDR3 has 17 amino acids. V lost 3 bases and J lost 4, with 19 bases in between. The CDR3: CASSFSSRGQRYNEQFF. In DNA form, the CDR3 reads TGTGCCAGCAGTTTTAGTTCGCGGGGCCAAAGATACAATGAGCAGTTCTTC.

This clonotype was recorded at least ten times. The chain links TRBV12-3 or TRBV12-4 to TRBJ1-1, with D perhaps matching TRBD1 (6 bases). The V end lost 6 bases, the J end lost 8 bases, and 16 bases lay between the germline ends. This CDR3 has 13 amino acids. CDR3 sequence: CASSLNRATEAFF. The CDR3 nucleotides are TGTGCCAGCAGCCTGAACAGGGCAACCGAAGCTTTCTTT.

This sequence joins TRBV5-1 and TRBJ2-2; D not resolved. The CDR3 contains 14 residues. V was clipped by 7 bases and J by 7 bases, with 17 bases between them. CDR1 is SGHRS and CDR2 is YFSETQ in the germline V gene. This CDR3 reads CASGHALPGGELFF. The CDR3 DNA is TGCGCCAGCGGGCATGCGCTACCCGGCGGGGAGCTGTTTTTT.

This clonotype showed up just a few times. V and J are TRBV18 and TRBJ2-5, with a possible D match to TRBD1 (5 bases). Germline V gene lookup returns CDR1 KGHSH and CDR2 LQKENI. This CDR3 is built from 15 residues. Between the trimmed V and J ends, which lost 1 base and 1 base, there was a span of 10 bases. The chain's CDR3 is CASSPQGPAQETQYF. The CDR3 coding sequence is TGTGCCAGCTCACCACAGGGGCCCGCCCAAGAGACCCAGTACTTC. The whole variable domain, filled in from reference TRBV18 and TRBJ2-5, reads NAGVMQNPRHLVRRRGQEARLRCSPMKGHSHVYWYRQLPEEGLKFMVYLQKENIIDESGMPKERFSAEFPKEGPSILRIQQVVRGDSAAYFCASSPQGPAQETQYFGPGTRLLVL.

Worth noting for this clonotype: Possible read error: a much larger clone is one base away. This chain links TRBV6-4 with TRBJ2-1; D gene uncertain. The CDR3 runs 13 residues. Germline assignment: CDR1 MRHNA and CDR2 SNTAGT. For the CDR3, the DNA is TGTACCAGCAGTGGAGCCGGCTACAATGAGCAGTTCTTC. It encodes CTSSGAGYNEQFF.

At least ten counts were recorded for this clonotype. The chain links TRBV12-3 or TRBV12-4 to TRBJ2-5; D gene ambiguous. This CDR3 is built from 14 residues. V was trimmed by 1 base and J by 3 bases, leaving 9 bases between them. The CDR3 DNA reads TGTGCCAGCAGTTTAGGTGCTGCGAAAGAGACCCAGTACTTC. Its protein product is CASSLGAAKETQYF.

This clonotype appeared many times. CDR3 in amino acids: CASSPHRRPGWRGYTF. The DNA for the CDR3 is TGTGCCAGCAGCCCACATCGAAGGCCAGGGTGGCGAGGCTACACCTTC. The V call is TRBV7-9, the J call TRBJ1-2; the D gene is possibly TRBD1 (5 bases). Germline CDR1 is SEHNR and CDR2 is FQNEAQ (reference sequence). The V end lost 5 bases, the J end lost 8 bases, and 24 bases lay between the germline ends. This CDR3 has 16 amino acids.

V and J are TRBV7-2 and TRBJ2-7; D not certain. Germline V gene sequence: CDR1 SGHTA, CDR2 FQGNSA. This CDR3 region has 13 residues. V was pared by 5 bases and J by 2 bases, with 10 bases between. CDR3 sequence (DNA): TGTGCCAGCAGCCCCGCCGAGGCCTACGAGCAGTACTTC. Amino acid sequence: CASSPAEAYEQYF.

This clonotype was seen repeatedly, ten times or more. The CDR3 protein is CSVGDRGETQYF. The CDR3 DNA reads as TGCAGCGTTGGGGACAGGGGGGAGACCCAGTACTTC. This chain links TRBV29-1 with TRBJ2-5, with TRBD1 identical over 11 bases. The germline CDR1 and CDR2 sequences are SQVTM and ANQGSEA. This CDR3 is built from 12 residues. After removal of 4 bases from V and 5 bases from J, the junction contained 0 bases not matched to a gene.

This clonotype was detected ten times or more. This chain links TRBV10-3 with TRBJ2-5; no clear D. This CDR3 comprises 16 residues. Germline CDR1 and CDR2: ENHRY and SYGVKD. Trimming pared 3 bases from V and 1 base from J, leaving 15 bases between. The CDR3 here is CAISDAAPGGQETQYF. For the CDR3, the DNA is TGTGCCATCAGTGACGCGGCCCCCGGTGGCCAAGAGACCCAGTACTTC.

This clonotype was found many times. This chain joins TRBV5-1 and TRBJ2-3, with a possible D match to TRBD2 (5 bases). Germline CDR1 reads SGHRS; CDR2 reads YFSETQ. Trimming took off 4 bases at V and 0 bases at J, with 15 bases between the two ends. The CDR3 is made up of 16 amino acids. The CDR3 region has the DNA TGCGCCAGCAGCCTGAAGGACTCTACTAGCACAGATACGCAGTATTTT. Residues: CASSLKDSTSTDTQYF.

This clonotype was seen ten or more times. The rearrangement joins TRBV5-1 to TRBJ1-1; TRBD1 aligns across 7 bases. Losses at the gene ends were 3 bases for V and 1 base for J; bases not matched to a gene: 6. This CDR3 contains 15 residues. Germline lookup yields CDR1 SGHRS and CDR2 YFSETQ. CDR3 loop: CASSWGTDGNTEAFF. The CDR3 DNA reads TGCGCCAGCAGCTGGGGGACAGACGGGAACACTGAAGCTTTCTTT.

The rearrangement links TRBV7-2 to TRBJ2-3; D is unresolved. V was trimmed by 3 bases and J by 4 bases, leaving 11 bases between them. The CDR3 loop spans 14 amino acids. Germline CDR1 SGHTA, CDR2 FQGNSA. For the CDR3, the DNA is TGTGCCAGCAGCTTGGCGGTGGGCGCAGATACGCAGTATTTT. Protein: CASSLAVGADTQYF.

This clonotype was seen many times. V is TRBV3-1 and J is TRBJ2-5; D possibly corresponds to TRBD1 (6 bases). Trimming pared 0 bases from V and 5 bases from J, leaving 10 bases between. Germline V gene sequence: CDR1 LGHDT, CDR2 YNNKEL (reference sequence). The CDR3 loop spans 14 amino acids. CDR3 nucleotide sequence: TGTGCCAGCAGCCAAGACAGGGGACATGAGACCCAGTACTTC. This gives the protein CASSQDRGHETQYF.

This clonotype came up a few times. It may be a read error: a sequence one base away is much more abundant. This sequence joins TRBV5-1 and TRBJ1-2; D is undetermined. The CDR3 length is 19 residues. The germline CDR1 and CDR2 sequences are SGHRS and YFSETQ. CDR3 region: CVSSFGQHANYGYDRGYTF. DNA for the CDR3: TGCGTCAGCAGCTTCGGCCAGCATGCTAACTATGGCTACGATCGTGGCTACACCTTC.

This clonotype was counted once. The junction does not match germline at one end; this may be a read error. The genes are TRBV7-8 and TRBJ2-2; TRBD1 is a possible D gene (6 bases). Looked up from germline, CDR1 is SGHVS and CDR2 is FQNEAQ. CDR3 length equals 16 residues. The chain's CDR3 is CAISFPRGTNTGELFF. CDR3 coding DNA: TGTGCCATCAGCTTCCCCAGGGGCACGAACACCGGGGAGCTGTTTTTT. Filled out from reference TRBV7-8 and TRBJ2-2, the complete variable domain reads GAGVSQSPRYKVAKRGQDVALRCDPISGHVSLFWYQQALGQGPEFLTYFQNEAQLDKSGLPSDRFFAERPEGSVSTLKIQRTQQEDSAVYLCAISFPRGTNTGELFFGEGSRLTVL.

This clonotype has at least ten counts. One end of the junction fails to match germline, which may point to a read error. This rearrangement joins TRBV5-1 to TRBJ2-7; TRBD1 aligns across 9 bases. Germline V gives CDR1 SGHRS, CDR2 YFSETQ. The CDR3 runs 14 residues. This CDR3 reads CASSYRDRDYEQYF. The CDR3, as DNA: TGCGCCAGTAGCTACCGGGACAGGGACTACGAGCAGTACTTC.

This clonotype was seen more than once but under ten times. The CDR3 reads CASGPYSGRFANTIYF. CDR3 coding DNA: TGTGCTAGTGGTCCCTATTCGGGCAGATTCGCGAACACCATATATTTT. The rearrangement links TRBV12-5 to TRBJ1-3; no definite D call. Trimming cost V 5 bases and J 7 bases, with 21 bases left between them. CDR3 length: 16 residues. The V gene's germline CDR1 is LGHNT and CDR2 FRNRAP.

Comment on this clonotype: A much larger clone differs from this one at a single base, so this may be a read error. This chain links TRBV3-1 with TRBJ2-7; D possibly corresponds to TRBD2 (6 bases). The CDR3 loop spans 15 amino acids. With 0 bases removed from V and 5 bases from J, the gap between germline ends came to 14 bases. The germline V gene encodes CDR1 LGHDT and CDR2 YNNKEL (reference sequence). The CDR3 is CASSQEGGASDEQYF. CDR3 coding DNA: TGTGCCAGCAGCCAAGAGGGCGGGGCAAGCGACGAGCAGTACTTC.

This clonotype was counted many times. The V and J genes are TRBV6-5 and TRBJ2-1; 7 nucleotides line up with TRBD2. CDR1 is MNHEY and CDR2 is SVGAGI in the germline V gene. The V segment lost 0 bases and the J segment 8 bases; nucleotides outside the gene matches: 4. The CDR3 has 14 residues. The CDR3: CASSYSLTSHEQFF. CDR3 DNA: TGTGCCAGCAGTTACTCGCTGACTAGCCATGAGCAGTTCTTC.

The chain carries TRBV19 and TRBJ1-2; 9 bases line up with TRBD1. With V trimmed by 3 bases and J by 7 bases, 3 bases remained unmatched. Germline V gene data show CDR1 as LNHDA and CDR2 as SQIVND (reference sequence). The CDR3 sequence is 13 residues long. CDR3 sequence (DNA): TGTGCCAGTAGTATTGGACAGGGGTTTGGCTACACCTTC. This codes for CASSIGQGFGYTF.

This clonotype was detected many times. The chain employs TRBV3-1 and TRBJ2-7; 9 positions agree with TRBD1. Germline CDR1 LGHDT, CDR2 YNNKEL (reference sequence). V shed 5 bases and J 6 bases; nucleotides not matched to a gene: 8. This CDR3 has 14 residues. DNA for the CDR3: TGTGCCAGCAGCAGCCCAGGACAGGGGATCGAGCAGTACTTC. It codes for CASSSPGQGIEQYF.

The table lists this clonotype with many counts. The V call is TRBV20-1, the J call TRBJ2-7, with a tentative D call TRBD2 (6 bases). The CDR3 has 12 amino acids. From germline, CDR1 is DFQATT and CDR2 SNEGSKA (reference sequence). The V end was cut by 1 base, the J end by 4 bases, with 8 bases between. CDR3 sequence: CSARVAGYEQYF. DNA for the CDR3: TGCAGTGCTAGAGTGGCGGGGTACGAGCAGTACTTC.

This clonotype appeared many times. The chain has TRBV18 and TRBJ1-2; D may be TRBD1 (5 bases). Between the trimmed V and J ends, which lost 2 bases and 4 bases, there was a span of 23 bases. The CDR3 totals 18 residues. CDR1 KGHSH and CDR2 LQKENI come from the germline V gene. DNA for the CDR3: TGTGCCAGCTCACCAGCCCAGGGTTCTGCGGGTGTGGGCTATGGCTACACCTTC. Its protein is CASSPAQGSAGVGYGYTF.

This clonotype appeared many times. This sequence joins TRBV29-1 and TRBJ2-5; TRBD2 agrees at 8 bases. Germline V gene lookup returns CDR1 SQVTM and CDR2 ANQGSEA. Trimming cost V 3 bases and J 5 bases; bases outside gene matches: 8. The CDR3 length is 14 residues. Written as DNA, the CDR3 is TGCAGCGTTGATCCCAGCGGGGGTAGGGAGACCCAGTACTTC. Residues: CSVDPSGGRETQYF.

This clonotype came up many times. The chain employs TRBV5-1 and TRBJ1-4; maybe TRBD1 (5 bases). The germline gives CDR1 SGHRS, CDR2 YFSETQ. The CDR3 contains 17 residues. V dropped 4 bases and J dropped 2 bases, with 18 bases sitting between them. The CDR3 coding sequence is TGCGCCAGCAGCGTCGCCAGGGCTTTAGGGACTAATGAAAAACTGTTTTTT. Translated, it gives CASSVARALGTNEKLFF.

This chain connects TRBV7-2 to TRBJ2-6; D gene uncertain. Germline-derived CDR1 and CDR2 are SGHTA and FQGNSA. The CDR3 is 15 amino acids. V was trimmed by 1 base and J by 0 bases, leaving 4 bases between them. CDR3 in amino acids: CASSLDSSGANVLTF. The CDR3 bases are TGTGCCAGCAGCTTAGACAGCTCTGGGGCCAACGTCCTGACTTTC.

Ten or more counts support this clonotype. V gene TRBV20-1 combines with J gene TRBJ1-5; D gene ambiguous. The CDR3 covers 13 residues. Germline V lookup: CDR1 DFQATT, CDR2 SNEGSKA (reference sequence). Deletions cut 2 bases from V and 4 bases from J, with 9 bases between. CDR3 sequence: CSARNELNQPQHF. The CDR3 DNA reads TGCAGTGCTAGAAACGAGTTAAATCAGCCCCAGCATTTT.